A selection of T cell receptor beta chains follows, all from one sample in a study of control samples from healthy donors and cancer patients. Some clones are missing from TCRdb's copy, which holds only in-frame ones; the method was immunoSEQ multiplex PCR. The sample has roughly 32,000 clones, roughly nine tenths seen once. The sequencing sample was made of PBMCs. Receptor source: a woman aged 40 to 50 with lung cancer. Each CDR3 is given without its conserved first and last residue.

V,J,CDR3
TRBV7-9,TRBJ2-3,ASSLALGNTQY
TRBV14,TRBJ1-1,ASSQAAMGAEAF
TRBV6-5,TRBJ1-2,ASSYSSRISNYGYT
TRBV19,TRBJ1-1,ASSSGYRGTEAF
TRBV11-2,TRBJ2-5,ASSLGFQETQY
TRBV20-1,TRBJ2-1,SASGPSGNEQF
TRBV11-3,TRBJ2-7,ASSLGTGGYHEQY
TRBV12-3/TRBV12-4,TRBJ1-1,ASSLVGDTEAF
TRBV2,TRBJ1-4,ASSEALRANEKLF
TRBV11-1,TRBJ1-2,ASSRDGGYGYT
TRBV6-5,TRBJ2-7,ASSLQGPPYEQY
TRBV7-9,TRBJ2-3,ASSLDRDDTDTQY
TRBV30,TRBJ2-5,AWSGGVQETQY
TRBV7-9,TRBJ1-1,ASSWGQGAITEAF